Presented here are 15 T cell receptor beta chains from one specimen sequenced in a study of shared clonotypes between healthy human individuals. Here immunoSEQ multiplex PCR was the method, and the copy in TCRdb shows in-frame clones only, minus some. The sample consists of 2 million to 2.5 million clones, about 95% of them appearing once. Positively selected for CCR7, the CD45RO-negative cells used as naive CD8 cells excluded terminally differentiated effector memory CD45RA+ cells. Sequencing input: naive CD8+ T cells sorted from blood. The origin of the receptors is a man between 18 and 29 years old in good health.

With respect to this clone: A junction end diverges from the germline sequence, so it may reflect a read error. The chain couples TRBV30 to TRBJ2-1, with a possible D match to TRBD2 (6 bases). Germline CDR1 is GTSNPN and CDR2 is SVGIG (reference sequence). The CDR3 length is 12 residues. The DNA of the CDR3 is TGTGCCTCGAGTTTGGAGGGCAGTGAGCAGTTCTTC. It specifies CASSLEGSEQFF.

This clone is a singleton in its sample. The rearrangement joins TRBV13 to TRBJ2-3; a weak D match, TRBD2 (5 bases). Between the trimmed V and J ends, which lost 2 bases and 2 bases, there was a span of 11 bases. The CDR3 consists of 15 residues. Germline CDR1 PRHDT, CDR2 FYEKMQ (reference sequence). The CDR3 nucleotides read TGTGCCAGCAGCTTACATCGGGATAACACAGATACGCAGTATTTT. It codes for CASSLHRDNTDTQYF.

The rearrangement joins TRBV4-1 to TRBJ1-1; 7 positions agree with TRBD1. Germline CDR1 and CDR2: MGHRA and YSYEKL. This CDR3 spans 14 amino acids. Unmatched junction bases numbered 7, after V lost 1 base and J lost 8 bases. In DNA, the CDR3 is TGCGCCAGCAGCCAAGCACGACAGGGATACGAAGCTTTCTTT. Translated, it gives CASSQARQGYEAFF.

The CDR3 DNA follows: TGTGCCTGGAGTGTCCGTGAGGGGGACCCTCAGCCCCAGCATTTT. Translation: CAWSVREGDPQPQHF. This rearrangement joins TRBV30 to TRBJ1-5; D may be TRBD1 (6 bases). CDR1 GTSNPN and CDR2 SVGIG come from the germline V gene (reference sequence). CDR3 length: 15 residues. The V end lost 0 bases, the J end lost 6 bases, and 15 bases lay between the germline ends.

CDR3 sequence reads: CASSSSSGSEQFF. CDR3 DNA: TGTGCCAGCAGTTCTTCTAGCGGGTCAGAGCAGTTCTTC. The chain links TRBV6-5 to TRBJ2-1; TRBD2 aligns across 8 bases. This CDR3 contains 13 residues. The V gene's germline CDR1 is MNHEY and CDR2 SVGAGI. Unmatched junction bases numbered 6, after V lost 4 bases and J lost 10 bases.

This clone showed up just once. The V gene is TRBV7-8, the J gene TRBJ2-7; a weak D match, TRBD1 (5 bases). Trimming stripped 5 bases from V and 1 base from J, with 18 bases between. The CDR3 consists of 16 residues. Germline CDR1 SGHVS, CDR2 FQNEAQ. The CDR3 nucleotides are TGTGCCAGCAGCCCCCAGGGAATCCTACCGTCCTACGAGCAGTACTTC. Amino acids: CASSPQGILPSYEQYF.

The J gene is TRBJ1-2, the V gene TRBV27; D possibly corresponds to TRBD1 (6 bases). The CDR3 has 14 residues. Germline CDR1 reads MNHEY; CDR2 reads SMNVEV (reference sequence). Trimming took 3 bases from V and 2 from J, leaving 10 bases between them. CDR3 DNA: TGTGCCAGCAGTTTCCGGGGGGCGAACTATGGCTACACCTTC. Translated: CASSFRGANYGYTF.

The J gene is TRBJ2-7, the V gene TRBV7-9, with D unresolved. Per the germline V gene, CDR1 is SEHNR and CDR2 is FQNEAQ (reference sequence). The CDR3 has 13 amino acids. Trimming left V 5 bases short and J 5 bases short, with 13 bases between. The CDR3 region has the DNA TGTGCCAGCAGCGCAAATCTGGGTGACGAGCAGTACTTC. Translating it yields CASSANLGDEQYF.

In DNA, the CDR3 is TGCAGCGTTGAACCCCCCCCTTATGGCTACACCTTC. It encodes CSVEPPPYGYTF. The genes are TRBV29-1 and TRBJ1-2; no firm D call. The CDR3 is 12 residues long. V shed 2 bases and J shed 5 bases, with 9 bases lying between them. From germline, CDR1 is SQVTM and CDR2 ANQGSEA.

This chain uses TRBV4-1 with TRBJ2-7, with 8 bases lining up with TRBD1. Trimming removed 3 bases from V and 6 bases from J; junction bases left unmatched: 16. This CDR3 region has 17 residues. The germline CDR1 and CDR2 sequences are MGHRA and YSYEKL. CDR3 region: CASSQVAPIGQGGEQYF. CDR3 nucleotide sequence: TGCGCCAGCAGCCAGGTGGCCCCCATCGGACAGGGCGGCGAGCAGTACTTC.

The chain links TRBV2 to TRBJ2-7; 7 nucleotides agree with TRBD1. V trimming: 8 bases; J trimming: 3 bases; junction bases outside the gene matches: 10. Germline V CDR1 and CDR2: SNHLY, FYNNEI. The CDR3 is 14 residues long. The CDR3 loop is CASGDRDSHYEQYF. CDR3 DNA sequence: TGTGCCAGCGGAGACCGGGACAGTCACTACGAGCAGTACTTC.

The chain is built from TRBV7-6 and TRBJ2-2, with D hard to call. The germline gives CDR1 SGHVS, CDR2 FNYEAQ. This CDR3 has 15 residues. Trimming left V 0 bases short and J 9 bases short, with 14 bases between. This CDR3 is CASSLALTPRRELFF. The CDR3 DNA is TGTGCCAGCAGCTTAGCGCTAACTCCCCGGAGGGAGCTGTTTTTT.

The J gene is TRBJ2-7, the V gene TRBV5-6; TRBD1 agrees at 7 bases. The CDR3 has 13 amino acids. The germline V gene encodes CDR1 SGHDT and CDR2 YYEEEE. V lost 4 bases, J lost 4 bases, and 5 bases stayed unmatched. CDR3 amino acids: CASSEGQKYEQYF. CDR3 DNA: TGTGCCAGCAGCGAGGGACAGAAATACGAGCAGTACTTC.

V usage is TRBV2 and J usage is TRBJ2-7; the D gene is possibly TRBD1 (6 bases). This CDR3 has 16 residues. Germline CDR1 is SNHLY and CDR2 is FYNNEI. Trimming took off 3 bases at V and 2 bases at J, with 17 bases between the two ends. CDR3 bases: TGTGCCAGCAGTGAGTGGAAGACAGGAGAAACCTACGAGCAGTACTTC. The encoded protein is CASSEWKTGETYEQYF.

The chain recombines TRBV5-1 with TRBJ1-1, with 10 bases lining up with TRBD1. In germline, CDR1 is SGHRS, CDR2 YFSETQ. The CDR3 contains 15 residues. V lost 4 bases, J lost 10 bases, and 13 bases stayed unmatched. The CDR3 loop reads CASSPVETGGEGAFF. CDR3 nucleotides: TGCGCCAGCAGCCCGGTCGAGACAGGGGGCGAAGGAGCTTTCTTT.